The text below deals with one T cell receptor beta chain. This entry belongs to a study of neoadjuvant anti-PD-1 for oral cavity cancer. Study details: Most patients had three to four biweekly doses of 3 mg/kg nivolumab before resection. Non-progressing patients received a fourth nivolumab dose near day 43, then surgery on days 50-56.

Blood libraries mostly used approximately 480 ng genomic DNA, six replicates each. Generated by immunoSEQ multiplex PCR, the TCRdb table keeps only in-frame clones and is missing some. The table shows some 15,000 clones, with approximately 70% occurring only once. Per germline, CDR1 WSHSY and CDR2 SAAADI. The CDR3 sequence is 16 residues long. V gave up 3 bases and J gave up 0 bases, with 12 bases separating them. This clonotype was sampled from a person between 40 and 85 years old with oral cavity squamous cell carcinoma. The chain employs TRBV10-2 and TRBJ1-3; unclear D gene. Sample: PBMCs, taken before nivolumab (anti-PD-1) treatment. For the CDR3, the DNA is TGCGCCAGCAGTGAAAATCGGTTGAGCTCTGGAAACACCATATATTTT. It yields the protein CASSENRLSSGNTIYF.